Following are 16 T cell receptor beta chains from one sample sequenced in a study of OX40 agonist ivuxolimab in advanced cancers. The assay was immunoSEQ multiplex PCR, and TCRdb's table has in-frame clones only and misses some. Here the sample spans tens of thousands of clones, about 85% being singletons. Sequencing used CD4+ or CD8+ T cells sorted from blood, obtained in a trial of the OX40 agonist ivuxolimab. These receptors all come from an adult with an advanced solid tumor such as melanoma, head and neck, liver or kidney cancer.

This clone was observed a few times. The chain recombines TRBV25-1 with TRBJ2-1; 7 nucleotides line up with TRBD2. Germline trimming cut 7 bases from V and 2 bases from J; bases unmatched to any gene: 8. The CDR3 is made up of 15 amino acids. The germline V gene encodes CDR1 MGHDK and CDR2 SYGVNS. The CDR3, as DNA: TGTGCCAGCAAGGTCGTAGCGGGCGCCTACAATGAGCAGTTCTTC. Encoded protein: CASKVVAGAYNEQFF. The entire variable domain, with the rest obtained from reference TRBV25-1 and TRBJ2-1, is as follows: EADIYQTPRYLVIGTGKKITLECSQTMGHDKMYWYQQDPGMELHLIHYSYGVNSTEKGDLSSESTVSRIRTEHFPLTLESARPSHTSQYLCASKVVAGAYNEQFFGPGTRLTVL.

Only a few counts were recorded for this clone. The final CDR3 position lacks the conserved phenylalanine or tryptophan, pointing to a likely read error. It is unclear where the CDR3 begins or ends on the DNA, so no DNA is shown, and the CDR3 is as TCRdb lists it. The chain uses TRBV21-1 and TRBJ1-5; the listed D gene, TRBD1, was not tested against the DNA. TRBV21-1 is a pseudogene locus. 10 amino acids form the CDR3, both terminal residues included. The CDR3 is CASSIRQGRD.

The rearrangement links TRBV15 to TRBJ2-2, with 14 bases lining up with TRBD2. Germline V gives CDR1 LNHNV, CDR2 YYDKDF (reference sequence). V shed 8 bases, J shed 5 bases, and the junction held 7 bases outside the gene matches. This CDR3 has 16 amino acids. The CDR3: CATLGGLAGVTGELFF. In DNA form, the CDR3 reads TGTGCCACCCTGGGGGGACTAGCGGGAGTTACCGGGGAGCTGTTTTTT. Drawing the rest from reference TRBV15 and TRBJ2-2, the complete variable domain is DAMVIQNPRYQVTQFGKPVTLSCSQTLNHNVMYWYQQKSSQAPKLLFHYYDKDFNNEADTPDNFQSRRPNTSFCFLDIRSPGLGDTAMYLCATLGGLAGVTGELFFGEGSRLTVL.

The chain uses TRBV15 and TRBJ1-4, with D maybe TRBD1 (5 bases). This CDR3 is built from 16 residues. V gave up 3 bases and J gave up 1 base, with 12 bases separating them. Germline values: CDR1 LNHNV, CDR2 YYDKDF (reference sequence). The CDR3 DNA follows: TGTGCCACCAGCAGTCCCACCACAGGAACTAATGAAAAACTGTTTTTT. Encoded protein: CATSSPTTGTNEKLFF.

The gene calls are TRBV6-6 and TRBJ1-3; 8 nucleotides line up with TRBD1. Germline V gene lookup returns CDR1 MNHNY and CDR2 SVGAGI (reference sequence). The ends lost 10 bases at V and 4 bases at J; junction bases unmatched: 3. The CDR3 runs 12 residues. The CDR3: CATRTGGNTIYF. CDR3 DNA sequence: TGTGCCACCAGGACAGGGGGAAACACCATATATTTT.

This clone occurred a few times. The CDR3 is CASSLRTGSNTGELFF. CDR3 DNA: TGTGCCAGCAGCCTAAGGACAGGTAGTAACACCGGGGAGCTGTTTTTT. The chain recombines TRBV2 with TRBJ2-2; 7 bases are shared with TRBD1. With 6 bases clipped from V and 2 bases from J, the junction kept 9 bases outside the gene matches. This CDR3 region has 16 residues. The germline CDR1 and CDR2 sequences are SNHLY and FYNNEI.

The rearrangement joins TRBV27 to TRBJ1-5, with D hard to call. This CDR3 spans 13 amino acids. Trimming removed 5 bases from V and 2 bases from J, with 7 bases in between. Per the germline V gene, CDR1 is MNHEY and CDR2 is SMNVEV (reference sequence). The CDR3 bases are TGTGCCAGCAGTGGTTTGGGCAATCAGCCCCAGCATTTT. As protein: CASSGLGNQPQHF.

The J gene is TRBJ1-5, the V gene TRBV28; the match to TRBD1 covers 8 bases. Germline CDR1 MDHEN, CDR2 SYDVKM. The CDR3 consists of 14 residues. V shed 7 bases, J shed 4 bases, and the junction held 6 bases outside the gene matches. The CDR3 sequence is CASTGQGVNQPQHF. The CDR3 DNA follows: TGTGCCAGCACCGGACAGGGTGTAAATCAGCCCCAGCATTTT.

The chain combines TRBV4-2 with TRBJ2-2; no definite D call. The CDR3 length is 16 residues. The germline V and J ends were trimmed by 4 bases and 3 bases, with 15 bases remaining between them. Germline values: CDR1 LGHNA, CDR2 YNFKEQ. CDR3 sequence reads: CASSPLRGIDTGELFF. As DNA, the CDR3 is TGTGCCAGCAGCCCGCTACGCGGCATAGACACCGGGGAGCTGTTTTTT.

This chain connects TRBV2 to TRBJ2-6; 10 positions match TRBD1. CDR1 SNHLY and CDR2 FYNNEI come from the germline V gene. V gave up 6 bases and J gave up 4 bases; unmatched junction bases: 9. The CDR3 consists of 17 residues. CDR3 DNA sequence: TGTGCCAGCAGCGATAGACAGGGGGCTACCGGGGCCAACGTCCTGACTTTC. Its translation: CASSDRQGATGANVLTF.

DNA of the CDR3: TGTGCCAGCAGCACAGGGACTAGCGGGAGGACAGATACGCAGTATTTT. It is translated as CASSTGTSGRTDTQYF. The chain couples TRBV11-1 to TRBJ2-3; 15 bases match TRBD2. J was trimmed by 3 bases and V by 5 bases; bases with no gene match: 3. The CDR3 loop spans 16 amino acids. Germline lookup yields CDR1 SGHAT and CDR2 FQDESV (reference sequence).

The rearrangement links TRBV9 to TRBJ1-5; perhaps TRBD1 as D (6 bases). The CDR3 spans 15 residues. Germline V gene lookup returns CDR1 SGDLS and CDR2 YYNGEE. The V end lost 7 bases, the J end lost 2 bases, and 16 bases lay between the germline ends. The CDR3 nucleotides are TGTGCCAGCTCCACGGGGGCCGCGGGCAATCAGCCCCAGCATTTT. It codes for CASSTGAAGNQPQHF.

The V and J genes are TRBV29-1 and TRBJ2-7; 7 bases fit TRBD2. This CDR3 comprises 14 residues. CDR1 and CDR2 from the germline V gene are SQVTM and ANQGSEA. V was clipped by 4 bases and J by 3 bases; unmatched bases: 9. The chain's CDR3 is CSVGREGLFYEQYF. In DNA, the CDR3 is TGCAGCGTTGGAAGGGAGGGCCTCTTCTACGAGCAGTACTTC.

The gene calls are TRBV18 and TRBJ2-5; D is ambiguous. Trimming took off 3 bases at V and 9 bases at J, with 14 bases between the two ends. Germline V gives CDR1 KGHSH, CDR2 LQKENI. The CDR3 is 13 amino acids. The CDR3 loop is CASSPLPDGAQYF. CDR3 DNA: TGTGCCAGCTCACCGCTCCCCGATGGGGCCCAGTACTTC.

The chain combines TRBV6-1 with TRBJ2-3; 10 bases are shared with TRBD2. The CDR3 totals 24 residues. J lost 2 bases, V lost 6 bases, and 32 bases had no gene match. Germline V gene sequence: CDR1 MNHNS, CDR2 SASEGT. CDR3 residues: CASSERDRSGGLARAPYITDTQYF. The DNA for the CDR3 is TGTGCCAGCAGCGAACGCGATCGAAGTGGGGGACTAGCGCGCGCCCCTTATATCACAGATACGCAGTATTTT.

V is TRBV6-5 and J is TRBJ2-7; D is perhaps TRBD1 (5 bases). Germline CDR1 and CDR2: MNHEY and SVGAGI. V was shortened by 4 bases and J by 5 bases, with 12 bases between the two germline ends. The CDR3 is made up of 13 amino acids. The CDR3, as DNA: TGTGCCAGCAGTTTAGCAGGGTTTAACGAGCAGTACTTC. It is translated as CASSLAGFNEQYF.